These 3 T cell receptor beta chains came from one sample sequenced in a study of T cells in Graves' hyperthyroidism and ophthalmopathy. The source material, RNA transcripts, was used to amplify TCR beta CDR3 regions. TCR CDR3 regions were first amplified by RT-PCR with HTBI primers. TCRdb recomputed calls from the multiplex PCR reads with MiXCR, one row per CDR3 protein. The data hold some 650,000 distinct CDR3 sequences, with approximately 15% observed a single time. Sequencing was performed on blood. The origin of the receptors is a woman in her forties with Graves' ophthalmopathy.

The chain has TRBV20-1 and TRBJ2-3; D is possibly TRBD2 (6 bases). In germline, CDR1 is DFQATT, CDR2 SNEGSKA (reference sequence). CDR3 size: 15 residues. V was clipped by 6 bases and J by 6 bases, with 22 bases between them. CDR3 in amino acids: CSACPTGEPGDTQYF. As DNA, the CDR3 is TGCAGTGCCTGCCCAACGGGAGAGCCCGGTGATACGCAGTATTTT.

The table lists this clonotype with a few counts. The V and J genes are TRBV2 and TRBJ1-5; no definite D call. Trimming left V 6 bases short and J 8 bases short, with 20 bases between. In germline, CDR1 is SNHLY, CDR2 FYNNEI. This CDR3 region has 15 residues. The CDR3 reads CASSSRPGSPKPQHF. CDR3 DNA sequence: TGTGCCAGCAGCTCCCGACCGGGGAGCCCGAAGCCCCAGCATTTT.

This clonotype was detected many times. V and J are TRBV4-1 and TRBJ1-3; the D gene is possibly TRBD1 (5 bases). Looked up from germline, CDR1 is MGHRA and CDR2 is YSYEKL. The CDR3 runs 16 residues. Trimming left V 1 base short and J 0 bases short, with 10 bases between. CDR3 DNA: TGCGCCAGCAGCCAAGGGGGGTCAGCCTCTGGAAACACCATATATTTT. This sequence encodes CASSQGGSASGNTIYF.